These 23 T cell receptor beta chains came from one sample sequenced in a study of blood T cell repertoires in COVID-19. The assay was immunoSEQ multiplex PCR, and TCRdb's table has in-frame clones only and misses some. The top ten clones hold around 30% of a sample with 100,000 or so clones, about 80% of them seen once. The sample comprised peripheral blood. Receptor source: a man in his 70s with active or convalescent COVID-19.

This chain joins TRBV3-1 (or the pseudogene TRBV3-2) and TRBJ1-4, with D possibly being TRBD1 (6 bases). Germline V gives CDR1 LGHDT, CDR2 YNNKEL (reference sequence). This CDR3 has 14 residues. Trimming shortened V by 1 base and J by 5 bases, and 8 bases separated the two germline ends. CDR3 residues: CASSQGTENEKLFF. CDR3 nucleotides: TGTGCCAGCAGCCAAGGGACAGAGAATGAAAAACTGTTTTTT.

The chain links TRBV4-1 to TRBJ1-1, with D maybe TRBD1 (5 bases). This CDR3 is built from 13 residues. Trimming shortened V by 6 bases and J by 0 bases, and 8 bases separated the two germline ends. Germline loops: CDR1 MGHRA, CDR2 YSYEKL. The chain's CDR3 is CASRGGLNTEAFF. The CDR3 bases are TGCGCCAGCAGGGGGGGACTGAACACTGAAGCTTTCTTT.

The J gene is TRBJ1-5, the V gene TRBV6-5, with D unresolved. Germline CDR1 MNHEY, CDR2 SVGAGI. The CDR3 loop spans 15 amino acids. V lost 0 bases and J lost 2, with 8 bases in between. In DNA form, the CDR3 reads TGTGCCAGCAGTTACTCGACCGGGTGCAATCAGCCCCAGCATTTT. The encoded protein is CASSYSTGCNQPQHF.

The rearrangement links TRBV9 to TRBJ1-2, with TRBD1 matching 10 bases. Germline V lookup: CDR1 SGDLS, CDR2 YYNGEE. This CDR3 region has 16 residues. V shed 0 bases and J 6 bases; nucleotides not matched to a gene: 8. Here the CDR3 DNA reads TGTGCCAGCAGCGTAGAATCAGGACAGGGGGTGGATGGCTACACCTTC. As protein: CASSVESGQGVDGYTF.

V is TRBV6-5 and J is TRBJ1-6; no clear D gene. The CDR3 is 12 residues long. Germline assignment: CDR1 MNHEY and CDR2 SVGAGI. Between the trimmed V and J ends, which lost 2 bases and 8 bases, there was a span of 4 bases. The CDR3 protein is CASSYTYSPLHF. In DNA form, the CDR3 reads TGTGCCAGCAGTTACACTTATTCACCCCTCCACTTT.

This clone has only one observation. CDR3 amino acids: CATSDFPGTGGRTGELFF. In DNA, the CDR3 is TGTGCCACCAGTGATTTTCCGGGGACAGGGGGTAGGACCGGGGAGCTGTTTTTT. The chain recombines TRBV24-1 with TRBJ2-2; 11 positions agree with TRBD1. Trimming at V came to 1 base and at J to 5 bases, leaving 8 bases not matched to a gene. The CDR3 is made up of 18 amino acids. Germline-derived CDR1 and CDR2 are KGHDR and SFDVKD.

The chain joins TRBV5-1 to TRBJ2-7; 11 bases line up with TRBD2. Trimming cost V 5 bases and J 2 bases; bases outside gene matches: 6. The CDR3 has 15 residues. Germline V gene lookup returns CDR1 SGHRS and CDR2 YFSETQ. CDR3 protein: CASRYGTSGTYEQYF. The CDR3 DNA follows: TGCGCCAGCAGGTATGGGACTAGCGGAACCTACGAGCAGTACTTC.

The V call is TRBV15, the J call TRBJ2-5; D is possibly TRBD1 (9 bases). The CDR3 consists of 17 residues. Trimming took 1 base from V and 1 from J, leaving 16 bases between them. Looked up from germline, CDR1 is LNHNV and CDR2 is YYDKDF (reference sequence). CDR3 sequence reads: CATSRGIAGQGQETQYF. CDR3 DNA sequence: TGTGCCACCAGCAGAGGGATAGCGGGACAGGGCCAAGAGACCCAGTACTTC.

J is TRBJ1-3 and V is TRBV4-2; D is unclear. Per germline, CDR1 LGHNA and CDR2 YNFKEQ. The length of the CDR3 is 17 residues. Trimming removed 2 bases from V and 0 bases from J, with 14 bases in between. In DNA, the CDR3 is TGTGCCAGCAGCCAACGCGACCTGGGCCTCTCTGGAAACACCATATATTTT. It is translated as CASSQRDLGLSGNTIYF.

The genes are TRBV29-1 and TRBJ1-3; D not resolved. V shed 4 bases and J shed 0 bases, with 7 bases lying between them. Looked up from germline, CDR1 is SQVTM and CDR2 is ANQGSEA. CDR3 length: 13 residues. The CDR3 DNA follows: TGCAGCGTTGCACAGTCCTCTGGAAACACCATATATTTT. Translated, it gives CSVAQSSGNTIYF.

This chain uses TRBV5-1 with TRBJ1-4, with 7 bases identical to TRBD1. Germline values: CDR1 SGHRS, CDR2 YFSETQ. With 0 bases clipped from V and 10 bases from J, the junction kept 3 bases outside the gene matches. The CDR3 covers 13 residues. The CDR3, as DNA: TGCGCCAGCAGCTTGGAACGACAGGGAAAACTGTTTTTT. Translation: CASSLERQGKLFF.

The chain joins TRBV5-6 to TRBJ2-6; D uncertain. CDR3 length: 13 amino acids. The germline gives CDR1 SGHDT, CDR2 YYEEEE. V lost 1 base to trimming and J lost 4 bases, with 3 bases between them. In DNA form, the CDR3 reads TGTGCCAGCAGCTTGTCAGGGGCCAACGTCCTGACTTTC. Its translation is CASSLSGANVLTF.

The chain carries TRBV10-3 and TRBJ1-2; the match to TRBD1 covers 7 bases. Germline CDR1 ENHRY, CDR2 SYGVKD. The V segment lost 2 bases and the J segment 4 bases; nucleotides outside the gene matches: 4. CDR3 length equals 14 residues. The CDR3 DNA follows: TGTGCCATCAGTGAGGGAGGACAGGTCTATGGCTACACCTTC. Translating it yields CAISEGGQVYGYTF.

The chain recombines TRBV27 with TRBJ1-1; 7 bases are a match to TRBD1. Looked up from germline, CDR1 is MNHEY and CDR2 is SMNVEV (reference sequence). Trimming removed 3 bases from V and 0 bases from J; junction bases left unmatched: 13. The CDR3 length is 18 residues. The CDR3 sequence is CASSFSLGSGGMNTEAFF. CDR3 coding DNA: TGTGCCAGCAGTTTTTCCCTTGGGTCAGGGGGAATGAACACTGAAGCTTTCTTT.

The chain links TRBV27 to TRBJ2-7; the match to TRBD1 covers 12 bases. The CDR3 length is 15 residues. With 3 bases clipped from V and 3 bases from J, the junction kept 3 bases outside the gene matches. CDR1 is MNHEY, CDR2 SMNVEV, per germline (reference sequence). DNA of the CDR3: TGTGCCAGCAGTTTGGGGACAGGGGGCTTCTACGAGCAGTACTTC. This sequence encodes CASSLGTGGFYEQYF.

The V gene is TRBV19, the J gene TRBJ1-2; D remains unclear. This CDR3 contains 15 residues. CDR1 is LNHDA, CDR2 SQIVND, per germline (reference sequence). V was pared by 3 bases and J by 6 bases, with 17 bases between. The CDR3 reads CASSMSGGRRNGYTF. As DNA, the CDR3 is TGTGCCAGTAGTATGAGCGGAGGGCGGAGAAATGGCTACACCTTC.

The chain combines TRBV5-5 with TRBJ2-3, with TRBD2 as a possible D gene (6 bases). The V and J ends lost 1 base and 4 bases respectively, with 16 bases between them. Germline lookup yields CDR1 SGHKS and CDR2 YYEKEE (reference sequence). CDR3 length equals 16 residues. The DNA of the CDR3 is TGTGCCAGCAGCTTGAGGAGGGATGGGGCGGCAGATACGCAGTATTTT. Its protein product is CASSLRRDGAADTQYF.

The CDR3, as DNA: TGTGCCAGCAGCCAGATGATGGCGGGCTCCTACGAGCAGTACTTC. This sequence encodes CASSQMMAGSYEQYF. The chain combines TRBV4-2 with TRBJ2-7; TRBD2 is a possible D gene (5 bases). V was cut by 3 bases and J by 0 bases, with 12 bases left in between. Germline-derived CDR1 and CDR2 are LGHNA and YNFKEQ. The CDR3 is made up of 15 amino acids.

The chain is built from TRBV7-2 and TRBJ1-2; possibly TRBD1 for D (5 bases). The germline gives CDR1 SGHTA, CDR2 FQGNSA. The CDR3 spans 15 residues. V lost 1 base to trimming and J lost 8 bases, with 17 bases between them. Here the CDR3 DNA reads TGTGCCAGCAGCTTAGGGGATAGACAGACAGTGGGCTACACCTTC. Residues: CASSLGDRQTVGYTF.

The chain links TRBV6-1 to TRBJ2-2; 7 nucleotides agree with TRBD1. Germline-derived CDR1 and CDR2 are MNHNS and SASEGT. The CDR3 runs to 15 residues. The junction had 8 bases not matched to a gene; V was cut back by 6 bases and J by 4 bases. As DNA, the CDR3 is TGTGCCAGCAGACCCCAGGGGGTGTCCACCGGGGAGCTGTTTTTT. It specifies CASRPQGVSTGELFF.

This clone was counted at least ten times. The chain is built from TRBV11-2 and TRBJ2-7; D may be TRBD1 (5 bases). Germline CDR1 is SGHAT and CDR2 is FQNNGV. The CDR3 loop spans 15 amino acids. V was trimmed by 2 bases and J by 0 bases, leaving 11 bases between them. The DNA of the CDR3 is TGTGCCAGCAGCTTACCACAGGCGAGCTCCTACGAGCAGTACTTC. Translated: CASSLPQASSYEQYF.

The V gene is TRBV3-1 (or the pseudogene TRBV3-2), the J gene TRBJ2-3, with TRBD1 matching over 7 bases. In germline, CDR1 is LGHDT, CDR2 YNNKEL (reference sequence). After removal of 3 bases from V and 0 bases from J, the junction contained 3 bases not matched to a gene. This CDR3 is 15 amino acids long. DNA of the CDR3: TGTGCCAGCAGCCACGGGACAGCGAGCACAGATACGCAGTATTTT. Its translation is CASSHGTASTDTQYF.

The chain combines TRBV28 with TRBJ1-2, with D possibly matching TRBD1 (5 bases). The V end lost 6 bases, the J end lost 4 bases, and 15 bases lay between the germline ends. The germline CDR1 and CDR2 sequences are MDHEN and SYDVKM. The CDR3 is 14 residues long. CDR3 bases: TGTGCCAGCAGACCTCAGGGCTTGGTCTATGGCTACACCTTC. Amino acid sequence: CASRPQGLVYGYTF.